This entry features one T cell receptor beta chain sequence. What it binds is not known. PCR involved 60 Vbeta and 13 Jbeta primers. Clones were read by immunoSEQ multiplex PCR, and TCRdb kept only the in-frame ones, dropping some. The sample has about 170,000 clones; 65% to 85% are singletons. This sample stems from a study of cytomegalovirus exposure and HLA in healthy donors. Study conclusions and caveats: Immune exposure was documented only through CMV serostatus. Earlier findings revealed that most TCR beta V segments proved productive either about 87% or about 30% of the time. HLA alleles showed associations with 16,951 TCR beta sequences in a later analysis, at a 0.05 false discovery rate.

CDR3 size: 15 residues. The V and J ends lost 3 bases and 0 bases, in that order; junction bases with no gene match: 2. Germline lookup yields CDR1 SNHLY and CDR2 FYNNEI. Sequenced sample: PBMCs. The chain links TRBV2 to TRBJ2-7, with 10 bases fitting TRBD2. This clonotype was obtained from a woman younger than 30 in good health and CMV-seronegative. The CDR3 protein is CASSDSGRTSYEQYF. CDR3 coding DNA: TGTGCCAGCAGTGATAGCGGGAGGACCTCCTACGAGCAGTACTTC.